Given below is one TCR beta chain in context. This clone's antigen is unknown. No much larger clonotype is one base removed from it; base qualities were not supplied. The data are from a study of blood T cell repertoires in COVID-19 (dated by TCRdb to the early 2020s). Regarding the study in general: Collaborator samples came from the United States, Italy and Spain and covered acute and convalescent phases of COVID-19. The material from the prospective study consisted of cDNA or gDNA derived from T cells, B-cell-depleted T cells, or PBMCs. The dataset comprised deeply sampled blood TCRbeta repertoires from subjects exposed to, actively infected with, or recovered from COVID-19. The repertoires were released in a freely available public database intended as a resource for research on the immune response to SARS-CoV-2. Samples came from the ongoing ImmuneRACE study (first 160 participants) plus 1,254 subjects from 6 global collaborators. The sample metadata nearly always contained a de-identified subject ID, COVID-19 status, age in years and sex. HLA class I and class II types, where available, came from metadata supplied by the sample provider rather than from assay-based typing. Findings and caveats that apply to the study as a whole: The amount of clinical and demographic metadata varied by source and participant and was provided uncurated.

One collaborating source in Seattle enrolled patients while the patients were actively infected and followed the patients over time throughout the course of disease. Collaborating institutions collected whole blood in K2EDTA tubes following their own protocols. Collaborator samples were shipped for TCRbeta analysis as frozen whole blood, isolated PBMCs, or DNA extracted from either sample type. TCRbeta CDR3 regions were amplified from genomic DNA using the immunoSEQ Assay, a bias-controlled multiplex PCR. In the original analysis: Nucleated cell counts per sample were estimated from amplification of reference gene primers within the assay. Sequence reads were collapsed and filtered to measure the absolute abundance of every unique TCRbeta CDR3 rearrangement. Productive Simpson clonality was computed per sample as the square root of Simpson's diversity index over productive rearrangements. TCRdb re-hosts the immuneACCESS table, in-frame sequences only. Its copies lack some clones; in the studies checked, an unresolved V gene accounts for under half of them, and the cause for the rest is not known. Clone size and the V and J calls come from that table; the DNA yielded D and trimming. The sample contains about 68,000 clones, around nine tenths of them found a single time. Of the sample, around 7.8% is held by the ten largest clones.

Unmatched junction bases come to 4, with V trimmed by 6 bases and J by 3 bases. Including the terminal cysteine and phenylalanine, the CDR3 comprises 13 residues. CDR3 DNA is the only sequence kept; it has 39 bases, read in frame from the first base. Looking up the germline V gene yields CDR1 SQVTM and CDR2 ANQGSEA. The chain is encoded by TRBV29-1 joined to TRBJ1-1; 10 nucleotides in the junction match TRBD1. This receptor was obtained from a middle-aged man with COVID-19, enrolled during active disease. Sequencing input: peripheral blood. The CDR3 region has the sequence CSVGDRGYTEAFF. The DNA sequence is given as TGCAGCGTCGGGGACAGGGGTTACACTGAAGCTTTCTTT.